The 9 T cell receptor beta chains below all came from one sample that was sequenced in a study of T cells in Graves' hyperthyroidism and ophthalmopathy. RNA transcripts served as the template for amplifying TCR beta CDR3 regions. A set of HTBI primers served as the primers for a first-round RT-PCR of the TCR CDR3. TCRdb called the multiplex PCR reads again in MiXCR, with one record for every CDR3 protein. The table lists under 450,000 distinct CDR3 sequences, approximately 13% of them singletons, with about a fifth in the top ten. The sequencing sample was made of blood. The receptors were gathered from a man younger than 45 with Graves' hyperthyroidism that later progressed to Graves' ophthalmopathy.

A note on this clonotype: With a much larger clone just one base away, this may be a read error. The chain joins TRBV2 to TRBJ2-7; maybe TRBD1 (5 bases). Trimming left V 7 bases short and J 6 bases short, with 16 bases between. The germline V gene has CDR1 SNHLY and CDR2 FYNNEI. This CDR3 contains 13 residues. The CDR3 DNA reads TGTGCCAGCAATAGACAGACGAGCTGCGAGCAGTACTTC. Translating it yields CASNRQTSCEQYF.

The table lists this clonotype with many counts. This sequence joins TRBV20-1 and TRBJ2-1; TRBD1 matches at 10 bases. V gave up 0 bases and J gave up 0 bases; unmatched junction bases: 14. Germline CDR1 reads DFQATT; CDR2 reads SNEGSKA (reference sequence). This CDR3 comprises 20 residues. The CDR3, as DNA: TGCAGTGCTAGAGATCCGTTCGGGACAGGGGAGACGAGCTCCTACAATGAGCAGTTCTTC. Translation gives CSARDPFGTGETSSYNEQFF.

This clonotype was recorded only once. With a much larger clone just one base away, this may be a read error. The DNA for the CDR3 is TGTGCCAGCAGTGACTATAAGCCCACAGGGGAAGAGACCCAGTACTTC. Its protein is CASSDYKPTGEETQYF. V usage is TRBV28 and J usage is TRBJ2-5, with 7 bases aligning to TRBD1. After removal of 5 bases from V and 3 bases from J, the junction contained 12 bases not matched to a gene. CDR3 size: 16 residues. Germline V gene sequence: CDR1 MDHEN, CDR2 SYDVKM.

This clonotype was detected ten times or more. V is TRBV7-9 and J is TRBJ2-7, with 9 bases identical to TRBD2. There are 14 residues in the CDR3. V shed 7 bases and J 5 bases; nucleotides not matched to a gene: 9. CDR1 is SEHNR and CDR2 is FQNEAQ in the germline V gene (reference sequence). DNA for the CDR3: TGTGCCAGCACCCCAGCGGGCGGGGGGGACGAGCAGTACTTC. Its translation: CASTPAGGGDEQYF.

This clonotype was counted at least ten times. The chain recombines TRBV12-3 or TRBV12-4 with TRBJ1-3; TRBD1 is a possible D gene (5 bases). V lost 3 bases and J 2 bases, leaving 17 bases between the germline ends. The CDR3 is made up of 17 amino acids. Here the CDR3 reads CASSFPGTEDAGNTIYF. In DNA form, the CDR3 reads TGTGCCAGCAGTTTTCCCGGGACGGAGGACGCTGGAAACACCATATATTTT.

Many counts were recorded for this clonotype. The chain links TRBV27 to TRBJ2-7; maybe TRBD1 (6 bases). Trimming took 0 bases from V and 6 from J, leaving 15 bases between them. Germline assignment: CDR1 MNHEY and CDR2 SMNVEV (reference sequence). The CDR3 length is 15 residues. This CDR3 is CASSLSLRGISEQYF. CDR3 nucleotide sequence: TGTGCCAGCAGTTTATCGCTTAGGGGGATTAGCGAGCAGTACTTC.

Many counts were recorded for this clonotype. The genes are TRBV20-1 and TRBJ2-1, with 8 positions matching TRBD1. Per the germline V gene, CDR1 is DFQATT and CDR2 is SNEGSKA (reference sequence). The CDR3 is 17 amino acids. J was trimmed by 4 bases and V by 3 bases; bases with no gene match: 14. Written as DNA, the CDR3 is TGCAGTGCTAGGATCAGAGGAAGGACAGGGTTTTACAATGAGCAGTTCTTC. This codes for CSARIRGRTGFYNEQFF.

J is TRBJ1-2 and V is TRBV20-1, with D tentatively TRBD1 (6 bases). The V gene lost 6 bases and the J gene lost 0 bases, with 14 bases spanning the gap. This CDR3 has 14 amino acids. Looked up from germline, CDR1 is DFQATT and CDR2 is SNEGSKA (reference sequence). The DNA of the CDR3 is TGCAGTGCCGGAGGGGGACGGACTAACTATGGCTACACCTTC. This codes for CSAGGGRTNYGYTF.

This clonotype has a count of ten or more. The chain has TRBV7-9 and TRBJ1-4, with D possibly matching TRBD1 (5 bases). The germline CDR1 and CDR2 sequences are SEHNR and FQNEAQ (reference sequence). Trimming took off 3 bases at V and 7 bases at J, with 9 bases between the two ends. The CDR3 length is 13 residues. CDR3 nucleotide sequence: TGTGCCAGCAGCTTGGGACTAGGTGAAAAACTGTTTTTT. It encodes CASSLGLGEKLFF. Full variable domain (outside the CDR3, taken from reference TRBV7-9 and TRBJ1-4): DTGVSQNPRHKITKRGQNVTFRCDPISEHNRLYWYRQTLGQGPEFLTYFQNEAQLEKSRLLSDRFSAERPKGSFSTLEIQRTEQGDSAMYLCASSLGLGEKLFFGSGTQLSVL.